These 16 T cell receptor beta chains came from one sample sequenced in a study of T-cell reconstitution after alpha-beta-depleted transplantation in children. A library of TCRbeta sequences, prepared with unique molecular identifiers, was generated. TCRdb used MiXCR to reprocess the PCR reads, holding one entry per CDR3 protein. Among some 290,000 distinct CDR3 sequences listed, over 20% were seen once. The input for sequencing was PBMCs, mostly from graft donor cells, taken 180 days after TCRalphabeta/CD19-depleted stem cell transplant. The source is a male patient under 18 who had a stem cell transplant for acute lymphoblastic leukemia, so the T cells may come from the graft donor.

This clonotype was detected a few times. CDR3 protein: CSARMGGSPLHF. CDR3 DNA: TGCAGTGCTAGAATGGGAGGTTCACCCCTCCACTTT. The chain recombines TRBV20-1 with TRBJ1-6, with D unresolved. The CDR3 is made up of 12 amino acids. Germline V lookup: CDR1 DFQATT, CDR2 SNEGSKA (reference sequence). Trimming shortened V by 2 bases and J by 9 bases, and 8 bases separated the two germline ends.

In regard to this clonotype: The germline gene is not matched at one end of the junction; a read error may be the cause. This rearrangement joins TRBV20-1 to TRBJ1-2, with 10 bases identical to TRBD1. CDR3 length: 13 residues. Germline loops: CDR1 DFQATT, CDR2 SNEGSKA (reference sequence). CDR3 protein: CSARDRDRGRYAF. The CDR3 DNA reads TGCAGTGCTAGGGACCGGGACAGGGGAAGGTATGCCTTC.

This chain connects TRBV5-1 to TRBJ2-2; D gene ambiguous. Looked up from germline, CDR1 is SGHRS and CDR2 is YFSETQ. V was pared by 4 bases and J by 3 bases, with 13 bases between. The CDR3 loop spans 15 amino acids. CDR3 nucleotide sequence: TGCGCCAGCAGCGAAATAGCTCGCGACACCGGGGAGCTGTTTTTT. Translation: CASSEIARDTGELFF.

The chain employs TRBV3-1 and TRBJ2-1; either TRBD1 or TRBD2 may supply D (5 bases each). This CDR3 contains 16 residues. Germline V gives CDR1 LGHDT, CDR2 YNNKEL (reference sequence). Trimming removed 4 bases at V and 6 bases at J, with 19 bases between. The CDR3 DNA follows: TGTGCCAGCAGCCGCCCGGCCCGGGACGTTTCCAATGAGCAGTTCTTC. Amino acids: CASSRPARDVSNEQFF.

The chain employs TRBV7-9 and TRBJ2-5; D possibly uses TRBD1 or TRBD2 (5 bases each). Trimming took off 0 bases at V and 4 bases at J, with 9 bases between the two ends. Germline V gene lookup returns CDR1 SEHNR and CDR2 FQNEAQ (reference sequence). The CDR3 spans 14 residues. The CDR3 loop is CASSLALGVETQYF. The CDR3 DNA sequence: TGTGCCAGCAGCTTAGCGCTGGGGGTAGAGACCCAGTACTTC.

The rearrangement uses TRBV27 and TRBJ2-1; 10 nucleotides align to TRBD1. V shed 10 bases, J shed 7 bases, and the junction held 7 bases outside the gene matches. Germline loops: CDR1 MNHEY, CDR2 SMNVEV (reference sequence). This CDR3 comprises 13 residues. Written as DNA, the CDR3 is TGTGCCATCGGGGACAGGGGTTGGAATGAGCAGTTCTTC. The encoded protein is CAIGDRGWNEQFF.

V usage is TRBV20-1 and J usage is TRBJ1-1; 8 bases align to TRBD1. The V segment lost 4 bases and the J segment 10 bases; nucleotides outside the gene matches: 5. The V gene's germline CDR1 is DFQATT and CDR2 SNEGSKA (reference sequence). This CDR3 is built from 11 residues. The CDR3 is CSAKNRGGAFF. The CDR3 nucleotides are TGCAGTGCTAAAAACAGGGGGGGAGCTTTCTTT.

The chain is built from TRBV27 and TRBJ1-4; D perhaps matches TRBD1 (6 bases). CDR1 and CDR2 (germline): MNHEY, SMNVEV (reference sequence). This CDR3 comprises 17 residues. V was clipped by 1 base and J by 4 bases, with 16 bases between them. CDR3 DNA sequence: TGTGCCAGCAGTTTATGGCCCCTAAGACAGGTTAATGAAAAACTGTTTTTT. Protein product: CASSLWPLRQVNEKLFF.

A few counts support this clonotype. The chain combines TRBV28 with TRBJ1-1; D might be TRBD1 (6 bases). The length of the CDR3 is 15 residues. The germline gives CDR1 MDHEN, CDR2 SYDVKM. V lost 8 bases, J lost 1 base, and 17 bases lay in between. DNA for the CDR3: TGTGCCAGCTGGAACCTCGGGACAAAGAACACTGAAGCTTTCTTT. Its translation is CASWNLGTKNTEAFF.

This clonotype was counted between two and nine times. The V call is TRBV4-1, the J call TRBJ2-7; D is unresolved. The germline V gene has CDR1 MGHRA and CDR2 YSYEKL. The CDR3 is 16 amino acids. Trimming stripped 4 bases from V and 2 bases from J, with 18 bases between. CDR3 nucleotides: TGCGCCAGCAGCCCCTTTGCCCCAGCCCCTACCTACGAGCAGTACTTC. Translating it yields CASSPFAPAPTYEQYF.

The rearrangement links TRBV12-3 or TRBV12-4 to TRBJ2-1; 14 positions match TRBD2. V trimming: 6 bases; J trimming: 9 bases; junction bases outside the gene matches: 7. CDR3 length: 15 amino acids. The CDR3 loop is CASSTTSGRAFEQFF. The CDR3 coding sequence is TGTGCCAGCAGCACGACTAGCGGGAGGGCCTTTGAGCAGTTCTTC.

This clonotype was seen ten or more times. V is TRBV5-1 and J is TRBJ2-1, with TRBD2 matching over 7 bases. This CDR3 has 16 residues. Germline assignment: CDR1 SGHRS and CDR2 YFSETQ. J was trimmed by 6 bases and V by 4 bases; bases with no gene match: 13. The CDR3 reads CASSKRLADLSNEQFF. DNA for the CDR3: TGCGCCAGCAGCAAAAGACTAGCCGATCTATCCAATGAGCAGTTCTTC.

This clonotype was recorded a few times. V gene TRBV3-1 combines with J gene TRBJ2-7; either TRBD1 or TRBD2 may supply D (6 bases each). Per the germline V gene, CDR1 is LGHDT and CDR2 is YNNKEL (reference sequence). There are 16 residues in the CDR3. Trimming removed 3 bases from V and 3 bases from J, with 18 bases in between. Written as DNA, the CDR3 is TGTGCCAGCAGCCAGACAATATCGGGGGCCCACTACGAGCAGTACTTC. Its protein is CASSQTISGAHYEQYF.

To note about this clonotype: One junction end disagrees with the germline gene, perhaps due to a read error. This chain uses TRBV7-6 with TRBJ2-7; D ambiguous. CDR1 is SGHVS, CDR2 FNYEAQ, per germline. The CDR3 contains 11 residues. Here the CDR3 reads CASSPGSVQYF. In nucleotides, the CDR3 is TGTGCAAGCAGCCCCGGCAGTGTGCAGTACTTC.

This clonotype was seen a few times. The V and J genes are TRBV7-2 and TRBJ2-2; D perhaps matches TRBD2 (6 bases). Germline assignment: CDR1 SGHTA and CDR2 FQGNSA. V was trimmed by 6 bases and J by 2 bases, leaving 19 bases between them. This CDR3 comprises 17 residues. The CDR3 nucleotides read TGTGCCAGCAGTACGAGTCGAGGGAGGCTTAACACCGGGGAGCTGTTTTTT. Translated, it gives CASSTSRGRLNTGELFF.

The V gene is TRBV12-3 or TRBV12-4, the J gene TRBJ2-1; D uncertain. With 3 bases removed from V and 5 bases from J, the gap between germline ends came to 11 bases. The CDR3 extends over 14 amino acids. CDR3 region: CASSFSTSNNEQFF. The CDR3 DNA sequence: TGTGCCAGCAGTTTCTCGACCTCTAACAATGAGCAGTTCTTC.